This TCR beta chain stems from a study of T cell responses to AZD1222 COVID-19 vaccine. Using immunoSEQ multiplex PCR, the repertoire was profiled, and TCRdb retains in-frame clones only, with some absent. This sample has roughly 130,000 clones, with about nine tenths found just once. Points on this clone: Its antigen is unknown.

Study conclusions and caveats: Mostly white British, mostly female donors; authors suggested clonal diversity may be underestimated. Dominant CD4 TCR responses targeted spike regions 160-218 and 743-854. Only five or six people who got AZD1222 tested seropositive at baseline.

The sequence was collected from an adult in good health. Sequenced here: peripheral blood, sampled on day 0 of AZD1222 vaccination.

The CDR3 DNA sequence: TGTGCCAGCAGCGTAGGTGGCGGGAGAAGATACAATGAGCAGTTCTTC. This encodes CASSVGGGRRYNEQFF. This chain connects TRBV9 to TRBJ2-1; 7 nucleotides agree with TRBD2. The CDR3 spans 16 residues. J was trimmed by 4 bases and V by 0 bases; bases with no gene match: 7. Germline CDR1 SGDLS, CDR2 YYNGEE.